These T cell receptor beta chains were read from a single sample in a study of chemoradiotherapy in HPV16-positive cancers. Using immunoSEQ multiplex PCR, the repertoire was profiled, and TCRdb retains in-frame clones only, with some absent. The table has 5,500 to 6,000 clones, approximately 82% seen once; the top ten hold around 9%. Specimen: tumor tissue, collected from a patient who underwent chemoradiotherapy. The origin of the receptors is a human donor with HPV-associated anogenital cancer. Each CDR3 is given without its conserved first and last residue. For some rows the clone size is stated as once, few or many, or as a class when expanded; others skip it.

abundance: NA
j_gene: TRBJ1-2
v_gene: TRBV4-1
CDR3aa: ASSQAFRDRSNYGYT

abundance: NA
j_gene: TRBJ2-1
v_gene: TRBV30
CDR3aa: AWTKKGQANNEQF

abundance: few
j_gene: TRBJ1-5
v_gene: TRBV9
CDR3aa: ASSGRLRFWGSQPQH

abundance: NA
j_gene: TRBJ1-2
v_gene: TRBV27
CDR3aa: ASSRGGGLYGYT

abundance: few
j_gene: TRBJ1-6
v_gene: TRBV29-1
CDR3aa: SVQGRVNSPLH

abundance: once
j_gene: TRBJ1-6
v_gene: TRBV9
CDR3aa: ASSVTGYNSPLH

abundance: NA
j_gene: TRBJ2-4
v_gene: TRBV28
CDR3aa: ASRNTGTKNIQY

abundance: NA
j_gene: TRBJ1-1
v_gene: TRBV6-5
CDR3aa: ASNLQGSTEAF

abundance: NA
j_gene: TRBJ1-2
v_gene: TRBV2
CDR3aa: ASSFDRGHGLYGYT

abundance: NA
j_gene: TRBJ2-1
v_gene: TRBV4-2
CDR3aa: ASSQERLAGGHNEQF

abundance: NA
j_gene: TRBJ1-6
v_gene: TRBV7-2
CDR3aa: ASTPGTYNSPLH

abundance: NA
j_gene: TRBJ2-2
v_gene: TRBV6-1
CDR3aa: ASGTGADTGELF

abundance: few
j_gene: TRBJ1-6
v_gene: TRBV4-3
CDR3aa: ASSQAPGTSPLH

abundance: NA
j_gene: TRBJ1-5
v_gene: TRBV6-8
CDR3aa: VKWVDKGRQPQH

abundance: NA
j_gene: TRBJ1-2
v_gene: TRBV7-3
CDR3aa: ASSLGTGPNYGYT

abundance: NA
j_gene: TRBJ2-2
v_gene: TRBV7-3
CDR3aa: ASSSDGTGELF

abundance: NA
j_gene: TRBJ2-7
v_gene: TRBV5-1
CDR3aa: ASSLDGRNYEQY

abundance: NA
j_gene: TRBJ2-1
v_gene: TRBV5-1
CDR3aa: ASSFGDQGNEQF

abundance: once
j_gene: TRBJ2-7
v_gene: TRBV9
CDR3aa: ASSVAGTNLYEQY

abundance: NA
j_gene: TRBJ1-1
v_gene: TRBV27
CDR3aa: ASSPRTPGQGRTEAF

abundance: NA
j_gene: TRBJ2-2
v_gene: TRBV11-2
CDR3aa: ASRRAGLNTGELF

abundance: NA
j_gene: TRBJ2-5
v_gene: TRBV6-1
CDR3aa: ASSQDPGTARTQY

abundance: once
j_gene: TRBJ1-1
v_gene: TRBV19
CDR3aa: ASSPRPQGAIGKAF

abundance: NA
j_gene: TRBJ1-6
v_gene: TRBV30
CDR3aa: ASPRGGVDNSPLH

abundance: NA
j_gene: TRBJ1-1
v_gene: TRBV7-3
CDR3aa: ASSFLGVGQGTMNTEAF

abundance: NA
j_gene: TRBJ1-1
v_gene: TRBV7-6
CDR3aa: ASSLANSGLGTEAF

abundance: NA
j_gene: TRBJ2-1
v_gene: TRBV6-7
CDR3aa: ASSYSPGLRGLREQF

abundance: once
j_gene: TRBJ1-6
v_gene: TRBV19
CDR3aa: ASTSGGQIYNSPLH

abundance: once
j_gene: TRBJ2-3
v_gene: TRBV29-1
CDR3aa: SVETSGGHSDTQY

abundance: NA
j_gene: TRBJ2-5
v_gene: TRBV6-6
CDR3aa: ASSSQSTGRETQY

abundance: few
j_gene: TRBJ1-6
v_gene: TRBV4-3
CDR3aa: ASSQAGDGNSPLH

abundance: NA
j_gene: TRBJ1-2
v_gene: TRBV5-1
CDR3aa: ASSLDSNYGYT

abundance: NA
j_gene: TRBJ1-5
v_gene: TRBV6-5
CDR3aa: ASRQGNQPQH

abundance: NA
j_gene: TRBJ2-6
v_gene: TRBV25-1
CDR3aa: ASSGRRGTGLGANVLT

abundance: NA
j_gene: TRBJ1-1
v_gene: TRBV2
CDR3aa: ASSTWTGAVNTEAF

abundance: NA
j_gene: TRBJ1-6
v_gene: TRBV2
CDR3aa: ASRHTGTLH

abundance: NA
j_gene: TRBJ1-1
v_gene: TRBV7-9
CDR3aa: ASSSQDRGRDTEAF

abundance: NA
j_gene: TRBJ2-5
v_gene: TRBV5-1
CDR3aa: ASSLVLAGEETQY

abundance: NA
j_gene: TRBJ2-3
v_gene: TRBV29-1
CDR3aa: SAQIPLWTDTQY

abundance: NA
j_gene: TRBJ1-2
v_gene: TRBV30
CDR3aa: AWSDPAGTGPYGYT

abundance: NA
j_gene: TRBJ1-6
v_gene: TRBV30
CDR3aa: AWSQGTVYNSPLH

abundance: NA
j_gene: TRBJ1-3
v_gene: TRBV16
CDR3aa: ASSQSMNTIY

abundance: once
j_gene: TRBJ1-5
v_gene: TRBV18
CDR3aa: ASSPGTGGGVPQH

abundance: NA
j_gene: TRBJ1-5
v_gene: TRBV19
CDR3aa: ASSIQPQH

abundance: NA
j_gene: TRBJ1-1
v_gene: TRBV6-1
CDR3aa: ASSEASWTVEAF

abundance: NA
j_gene: TRBJ1-2
v_gene: TRBV2
CDR3aa: ASSDETGNWSEYGYT

abundance: NA
j_gene: TRBJ2-3
v_gene: TRBV11-2
CDR3aa: ASSLMTSGGSDTQY

abundance: NA
j_gene: TRBJ2-7
v_gene: TRBV9
CDR3aa: ASSDGGDWDEQY

abundance: NA
j_gene: TRBJ2-3
v_gene: TRBV10-2
CDR3aa: ASTWSSRGTDTQY